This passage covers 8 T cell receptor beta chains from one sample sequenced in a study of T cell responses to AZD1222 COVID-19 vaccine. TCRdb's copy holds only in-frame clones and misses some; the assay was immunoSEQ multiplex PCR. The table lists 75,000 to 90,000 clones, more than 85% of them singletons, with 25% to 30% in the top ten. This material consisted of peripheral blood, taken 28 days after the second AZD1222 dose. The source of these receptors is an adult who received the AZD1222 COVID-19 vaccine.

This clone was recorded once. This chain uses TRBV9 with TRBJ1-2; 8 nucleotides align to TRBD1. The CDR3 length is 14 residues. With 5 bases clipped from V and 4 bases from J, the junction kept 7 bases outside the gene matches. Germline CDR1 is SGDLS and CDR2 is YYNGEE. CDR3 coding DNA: TGTGCCAGCAGGGATCACAGGGGGAGCTATGGCTACACCTTC. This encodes CASRDHRGSYGYTF.

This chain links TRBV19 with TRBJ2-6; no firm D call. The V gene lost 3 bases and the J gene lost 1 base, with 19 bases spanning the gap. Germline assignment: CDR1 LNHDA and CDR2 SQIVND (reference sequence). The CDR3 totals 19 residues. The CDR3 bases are TGTGCCAGTAGTATGGGTGGCAGCCCTTCTCTATCTGGGGCCAACGTCCTGACTTTC. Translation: CASSMGGSPSLSGANVLTF.

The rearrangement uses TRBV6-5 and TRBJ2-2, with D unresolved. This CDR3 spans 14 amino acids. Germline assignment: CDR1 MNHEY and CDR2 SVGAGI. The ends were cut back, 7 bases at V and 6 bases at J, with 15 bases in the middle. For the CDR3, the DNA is TGTGCCAGCATCCTAGTAGGTGGTGCCGGGGAGCTGTTTTTT. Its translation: CASILVGGAGELFF.

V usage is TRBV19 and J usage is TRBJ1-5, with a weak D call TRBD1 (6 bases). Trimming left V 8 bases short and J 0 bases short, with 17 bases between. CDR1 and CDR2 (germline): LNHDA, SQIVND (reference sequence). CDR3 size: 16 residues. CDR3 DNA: TGTGCCAGTGCTCCTTTCGGGGACAATAGCAATCAGCCCCAGCATTTT. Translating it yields CASAPFGDNSNQPQHF.

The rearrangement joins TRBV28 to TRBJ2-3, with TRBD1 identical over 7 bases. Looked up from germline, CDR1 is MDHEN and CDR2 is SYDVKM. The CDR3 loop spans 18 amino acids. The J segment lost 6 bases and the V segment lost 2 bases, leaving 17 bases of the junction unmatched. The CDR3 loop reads CASSLPPYGTESGDTQYF. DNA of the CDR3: TGTGCCAGCAGTTTACCTCCCTACGGGACAGAATCCGGCGATACGCAGTATTTT.

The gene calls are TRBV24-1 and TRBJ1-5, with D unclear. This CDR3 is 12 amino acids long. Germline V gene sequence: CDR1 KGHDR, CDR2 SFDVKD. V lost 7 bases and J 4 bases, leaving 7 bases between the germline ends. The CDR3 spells CATRTGNQPQHF. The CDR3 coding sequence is TGTGCCACCAGGACCGGGAATCAGCCCCAGCATTTT.

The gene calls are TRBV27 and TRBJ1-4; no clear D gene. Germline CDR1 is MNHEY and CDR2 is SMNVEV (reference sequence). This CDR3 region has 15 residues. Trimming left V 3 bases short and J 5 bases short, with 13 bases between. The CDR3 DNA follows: TGTGCCAGCAGTTTTTTGGGAGGCTCAAATGAAAAACTGTTTTTT. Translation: CASSFLGGSNEKLFF.

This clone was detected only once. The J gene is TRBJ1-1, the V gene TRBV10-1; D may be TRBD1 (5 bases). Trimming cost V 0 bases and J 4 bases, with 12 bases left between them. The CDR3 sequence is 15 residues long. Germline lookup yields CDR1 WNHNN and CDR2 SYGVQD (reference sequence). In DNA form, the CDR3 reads TGCGCCAGCAGTGAGTCACCGACAGCAAGCACTGAAGCTTTCTTT. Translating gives CASSESPTASTEAFF.